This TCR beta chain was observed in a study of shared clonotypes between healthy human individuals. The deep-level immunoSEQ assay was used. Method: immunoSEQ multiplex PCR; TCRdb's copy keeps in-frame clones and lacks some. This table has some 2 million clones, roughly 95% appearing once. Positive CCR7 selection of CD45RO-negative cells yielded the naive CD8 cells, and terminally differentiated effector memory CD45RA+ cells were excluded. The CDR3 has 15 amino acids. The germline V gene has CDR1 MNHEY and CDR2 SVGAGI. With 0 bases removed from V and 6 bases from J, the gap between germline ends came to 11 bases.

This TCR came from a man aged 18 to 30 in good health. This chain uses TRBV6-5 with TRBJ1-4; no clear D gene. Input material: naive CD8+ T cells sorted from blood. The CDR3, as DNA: TGTGCCAGCAGTTACTCGCAGGATTTTGATGAAAAACTGTTTTTT. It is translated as CASSYSQDFDEKLFF.